This T cell receptor (beta chain) was identified during a study of Ad26.COV2.S vaccination and SARS-CoV-2 variants. About the research overall: Participants got Ad26.COV2.S intramuscularly, once or twice 56 days apart. Study results and caveats: After vaccination, substantial breadth of spike-specific CD8+ and CD4+ responses was reported. Researchers reported similar non-spike TCR breadth in vaccine and placebo recipients.

Germline values: CDR1 SGHNT, CDR2 YYREEE (reference sequence). There are 14 residues in the CDR3. The germline V and J ends were trimmed by 1 base and 7 bases, with 15 bases remaining between them. On this clone itself: The antigen remains unidentified.

TCRdb's table, derived via immunoSEQ multiplex PCR, lists solely in-frame clones and lacks some. Among under 550,000 clones listed, 80% to 95% were seen once. The treatment was: around 19 received Ad26.COV2.S at low or high dose, single or two shots; five or six received placebo; per-sample allocation not given. It was on day 63 after the first vaccine or placebo injection that samples were taken. The sample came from a Boston adult aged 18-55 years. This chain links TRBV5-4 with TRBJ2-7; tentatively, D is TRBD2 (6 bases). This TCR was recovered from a person between 18 and 65 years old who received the Ad26.COV2.S COVID-19 vaccine or a placebo. Sample: peripheral blood, taken in a trial of Ad26.COV2.S vaccine versus placebo. The CDR3 DNA sequence: TGTGCCAGCAGCTTGCAGGACTACGGTGGAGAGCAGTACTTC. It is translated as CASSLQDYGGEQYF. The full variable domain, with the rest looked up from reference TRBV5-4 and TRBJ2-7, is ETGVTQSPTHLIKTRGQQVTLRCSSQSGHNTVSWYQQALGQGPQFIFQYYREEENGRGNFPPRFSGLQFPNYSSELNVNALELDDSALYLCASSLQDYGGEQYFGPGTRLTVT.